This T cell receptor beta chain appears in the sequencing data of a study of blood T cell repertoires in COVID-19. Study details: The United States, Italy and Spain supplied acute and convalescent COVID-19 samples. Sample material is recorded as cDNA or gDNA derived from T cells, B-cell-depleted T cells, or PBMCs.

Original processing notes: Amplification of reference gene primers provided the estimated nucleated cell counts. Only in-frame clones appear in the TCRdb table, and some are missing; sequencing was by immunoSEQ multiplex PCR. The DNA gave D and trimming, while V, J and clone size come from that table. The table includes around 300,000 clones, less than 90% detected once. CDR1 and CDR2 from the germline V gene are SGHDT and YYEEEE. The CDR3 is made up of 15 amino acids. The V end was cut by 3 bases, the J end by 5 bases, with 15 bases between. The rearrangement links TRBV5-6 to TRBJ2-1; D is unclear. The specimen was peripheral blood. The receptor's source is a human donor in a cohort sampled during active COVID-19. The CDR3 DNA reads TGTGCCAGCAGCTACGACGGAGATTTAAACAATGAGCAGTTCTTC. Translating gives CASSYDGDLNNEQFF.